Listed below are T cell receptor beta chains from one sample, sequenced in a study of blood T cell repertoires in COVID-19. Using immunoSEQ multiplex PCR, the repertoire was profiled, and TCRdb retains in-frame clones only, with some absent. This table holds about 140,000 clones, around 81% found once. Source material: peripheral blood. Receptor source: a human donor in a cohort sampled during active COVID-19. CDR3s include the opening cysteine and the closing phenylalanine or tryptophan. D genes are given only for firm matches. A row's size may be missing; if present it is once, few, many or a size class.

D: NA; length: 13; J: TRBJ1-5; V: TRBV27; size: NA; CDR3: CASSRGEDQPQHF; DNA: TGTGCCAGCAGTCGGGGGGAAGATCAGCCCCAGCATTTT
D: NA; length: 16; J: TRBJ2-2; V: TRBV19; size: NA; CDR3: CASSAQGVRNTGELFF; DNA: TGTGCCAGTAGTGCCCAGGGTGTACGGAACACCGGGGAGCTGTTTTTT
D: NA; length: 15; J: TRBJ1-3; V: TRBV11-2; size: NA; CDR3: CASSGGTATGNTIYF; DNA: TGTGCCAGCAGCGGGGGGACCGCTACTGGAAACACCATATATTTT
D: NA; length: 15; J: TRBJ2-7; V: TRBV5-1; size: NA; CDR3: CASSLVLDSGYEQYF; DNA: TGCGCCAGCAGCTTGGTCCTGGACAGCGGCTACGAGCAGTACTTC
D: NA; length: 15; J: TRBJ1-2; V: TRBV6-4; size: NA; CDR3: CASSPQGGPFYGYTF; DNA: TGTGCCAGCAGTCCCCAAGGGGGTCCCTTCTATGGCTACACCTTC
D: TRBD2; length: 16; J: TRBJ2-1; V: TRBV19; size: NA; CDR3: CASSALAGGGNNEQFF; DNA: TGTGCCAGTAGCGCTTTAGCGGGAGGGGGAAACAATGAGCAGTTCTTC
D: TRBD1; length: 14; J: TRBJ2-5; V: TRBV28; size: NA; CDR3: CASSPRQGQETQYF; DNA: TGTGCCAGCAGTCCCCGACAGGGCCAAGAGACCCAGTACTTC
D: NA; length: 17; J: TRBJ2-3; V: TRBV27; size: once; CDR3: CASSFGSWVVNTDTQYF; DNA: TGTGCCAGCAGTTTCGGGTCGTGGGTAGTTAACACAGATACGCAGTATTTT
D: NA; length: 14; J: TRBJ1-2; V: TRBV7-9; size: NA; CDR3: CASMMLGAAYGYTF; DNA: TGTGCCAGCATGATGTTGGGGGCGGCCTATGGCTACACCTTC
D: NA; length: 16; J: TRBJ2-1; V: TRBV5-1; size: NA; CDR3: CASSLAGAGIRNEQFF; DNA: TGCGCCAGCAGCTTGGCCGGCGCGGGAATTAGGAATGAGCAGTTCTTC
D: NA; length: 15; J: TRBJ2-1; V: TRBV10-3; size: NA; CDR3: CAIRGLATSYNEQFF; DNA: TGTGCCATCAGGGGTCTAGCGACCTCCTACAATGAGCAGTTCTTC
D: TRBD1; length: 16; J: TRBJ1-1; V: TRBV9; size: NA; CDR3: CASSGLYRGPNTEAFF; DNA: TGTGCCAGCAGCGGACTATACAGGGGGCCGAACACTGAAGCTTTCTTT
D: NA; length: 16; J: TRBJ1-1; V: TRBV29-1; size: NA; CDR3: CSVEGGRPGVNTEAFF; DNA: TGCAGCGTTGAAGGGGGACGGCCAGGGGTGAACACTGAAGCTTTCTTT
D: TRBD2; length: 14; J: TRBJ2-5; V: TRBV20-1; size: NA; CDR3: CSASTSWTSGQQYF; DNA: TGCAGTGCTAGTACTTCTTGGACTAGCGGTCAACAGTACTTC
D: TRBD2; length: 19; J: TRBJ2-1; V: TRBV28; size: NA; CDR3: CASSSRATGGTSSYNEQFF; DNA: TGTGCCAGCAGCTCCCGGGCCACGGGAGGTACGAGCTCCTACAATGAGCAGTTCTTC
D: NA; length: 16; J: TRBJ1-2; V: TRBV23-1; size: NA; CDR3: CASSQFPLGSNYGYTF; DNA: TGCGCCAGCAGTCAATTCCCCCTGGGCAGCAACTATGGCTACACCTTC
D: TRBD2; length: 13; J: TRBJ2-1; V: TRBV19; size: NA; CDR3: CASRLAGGNEQFF; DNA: TGTGCCAGTAGACTAGCGGGAGGAAATGAGCAGTTCTTC
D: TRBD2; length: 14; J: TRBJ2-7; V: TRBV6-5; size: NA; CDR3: CASFPAGGPLEQYF; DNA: TGTGCCAGCTTCCCAGCGGGAGGGCCTCTCGAGCAGTACTTC
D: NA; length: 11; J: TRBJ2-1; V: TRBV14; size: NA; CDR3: CASSQGGLAVF; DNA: TGTGCCAGCAGCCAAGGGGGTTTAGCGGTCTTC
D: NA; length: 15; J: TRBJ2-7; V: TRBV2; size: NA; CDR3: CASSEIRVKSYEQYF; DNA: TGTGCCAGCAGTGAAATCAGGGTAAAGTCCTACGAGCAGTACTTC
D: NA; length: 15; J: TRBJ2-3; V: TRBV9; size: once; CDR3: CASSGAGSPGDTQYF; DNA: TGTGCCAGCAGCGGGGCCGGGAGTCCCGGGGATACGCAGTATTTT
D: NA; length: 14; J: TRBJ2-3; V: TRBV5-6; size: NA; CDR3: CASSLSAGTDTQYF; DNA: TGTGCCAGCAGCTTGTCGGCAGGGACAGATACGCAGTATTTT
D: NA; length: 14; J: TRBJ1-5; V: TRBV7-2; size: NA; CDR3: CASSQALGNQPQHF; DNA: TGTGCCAGCAGCCAGGCCCTGGGCAATCAGCCCCAGCATTTT
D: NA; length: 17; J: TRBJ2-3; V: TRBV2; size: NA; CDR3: CASSGALRVTYTDTQYF; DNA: TGTGCCAGCAGTGGGGCCTTAAGAGTTACTTACACAGATACGCAGTATTTT
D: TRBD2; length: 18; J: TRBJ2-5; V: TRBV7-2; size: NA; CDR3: CASSTRGRSGKTQETQYF; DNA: TGTGCCAGCAGCACACGGGGGAGGAGCGGGAAGACACAAGAGACCCAGTACTTC
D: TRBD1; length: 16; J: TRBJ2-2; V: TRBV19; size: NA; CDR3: CASRRGGQGSTGELFF; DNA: TGTGCCAGTAGGCGCGGAGGACAGGGCTCCACCGGGGAGCTGTTTTTT
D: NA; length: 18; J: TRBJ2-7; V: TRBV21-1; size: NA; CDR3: CASSKRTPLAGVTYEQYF; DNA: TGTGCCAGCAGCAAAAGGACCCCACTAGCGGGAGTAACTTACGAGCAGTACTTC
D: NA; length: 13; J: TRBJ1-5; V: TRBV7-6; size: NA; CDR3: CASSLAADQPQHF; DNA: TGTGCCAGCAGCTTAGCCGCGGATCAGCCCCAGCATTTT
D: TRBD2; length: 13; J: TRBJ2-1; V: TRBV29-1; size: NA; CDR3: CSVRLAGRYEQFF; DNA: TGCAGCGTTCGACTAGCGGGCCGCTATGAGCAGTTCTTC
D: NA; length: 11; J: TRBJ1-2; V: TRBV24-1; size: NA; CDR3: CATSPRVGYTF; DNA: TGTGCCACCAGCCCCAGGGTTGGCTACACCTTC
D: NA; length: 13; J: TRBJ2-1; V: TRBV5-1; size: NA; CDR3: CASSYGSQDEQFF; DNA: TGCGCCAGCAGCTACGGGAGTCAGGATGAGCAGTTCTTC
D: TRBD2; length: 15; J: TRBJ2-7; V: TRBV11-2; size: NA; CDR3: CASSLGTSGTYEQYF; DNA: TGTGCCAGCAGCTTAGGGACTAGCGGTACCTACGAGCAGTACTTC
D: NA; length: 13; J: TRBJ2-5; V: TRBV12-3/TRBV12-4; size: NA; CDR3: CASSPLPGETQYF; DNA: TGTGCCAGCAGTCCTCTCCCGGGGGAGACCCAGTACTTC
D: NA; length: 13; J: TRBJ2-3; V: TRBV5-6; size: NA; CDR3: CASSLRQTDTQYF; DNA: TGTGCCAGCAGCCTGCGACAGACAGATACGCAGTATTTT
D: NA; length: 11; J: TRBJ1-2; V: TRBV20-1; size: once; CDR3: CSAGPGYGYTF; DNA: TGCAGTGCTGGGCCGGGGTATGGCTACACCTTC
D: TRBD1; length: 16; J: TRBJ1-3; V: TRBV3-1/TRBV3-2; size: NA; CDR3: CASSQTGVRARNTIYF; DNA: TGTGCCAGCAGCCAGACAGGGGTCAGGGCCCGAAACACCATATATTTT
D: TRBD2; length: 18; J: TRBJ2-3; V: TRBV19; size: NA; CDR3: CASSSPGLAGGQESTQYF; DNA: TGTGCCAGTAGTTCGCCGGGACTAGCGGGAGGGCAGGAGAGTACGCAGTATTTT
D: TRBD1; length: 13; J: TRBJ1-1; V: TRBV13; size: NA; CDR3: CASSVIGQGEAFF; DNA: TGTGCCAGCAGCGTAATTGGACAGGGAGAAGCTTTCTTT
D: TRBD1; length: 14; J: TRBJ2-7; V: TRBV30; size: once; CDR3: CAWRAGTASYEQYF; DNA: TGTGCCTGGAGGGCCGGGACAGCGTCCTACGAGCAGTACTTC
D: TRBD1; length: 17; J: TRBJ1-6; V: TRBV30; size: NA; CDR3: CAWSADRGSLNSSPLHF; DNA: TGTGCCTGGAGCGCTGACAGGGGTAGTTTGAATAGTTCACCCCTCCACTTT
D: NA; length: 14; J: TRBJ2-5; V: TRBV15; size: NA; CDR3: CATSHGRGRETQYF; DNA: TGTGCCACCAGCCACGGCAGGGGACGGGAGACCCAGTACTTC
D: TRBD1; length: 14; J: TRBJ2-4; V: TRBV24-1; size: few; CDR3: CATPTGTEKTIQYF; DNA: TGTGCCACCCCGACCGGGACAGAGAAAACAATTCAGTACTTC
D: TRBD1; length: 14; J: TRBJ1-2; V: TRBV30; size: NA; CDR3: CAWSRDRGRDGYTF; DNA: TGTGCCTGGAGCCGGGACAGGGGAAGGGATGGCTACACCTTC
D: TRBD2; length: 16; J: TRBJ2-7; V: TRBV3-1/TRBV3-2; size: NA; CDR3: CASSQVGTSGWGEQYF; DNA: TGTGCCAGCAGCCAGGTAGGGACTAGCGGGTGGGGCGAGCAGTACTTC
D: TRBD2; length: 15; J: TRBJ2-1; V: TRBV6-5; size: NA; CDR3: CASRDSSGRYNEQFF; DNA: TGTGCCAGCAGAGACTCCAGCGGGAGGTACAATGAGCAGTTCTTC
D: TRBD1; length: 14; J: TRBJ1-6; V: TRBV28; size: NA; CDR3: CASSFDRVNSPLHF; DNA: TGTGCCAGCAGTTTTGACAGGGTGAATTCACCCCTCCACTTT
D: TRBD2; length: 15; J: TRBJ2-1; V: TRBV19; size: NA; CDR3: CASSMTSGNRNEQFF; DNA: TGTGCCAGTAGTATGACTAGCGGGAACCGCAATGAGCAGTTCTTC
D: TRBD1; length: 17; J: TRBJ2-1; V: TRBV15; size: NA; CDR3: CATSRGFPGQGLPEQFF; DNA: TGTGCCACCAGCAGGGGGTTTCCGGGACAGGGACTTCCTGAGCAGTTCTTC
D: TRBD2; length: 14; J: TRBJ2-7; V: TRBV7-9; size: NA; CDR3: CASSLGTRSSEQYF; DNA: TGTGCCAGCAGCTTAGGGACTAGGTCGAGTGAGCAGTACTTC
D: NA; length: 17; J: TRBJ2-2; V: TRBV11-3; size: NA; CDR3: CASSPNAQGNYVGELFF; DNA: TGTGCCAGCAGCCCTAATGCTCAGGGTAATTACGTCGGGGAGCTGTTTTTT
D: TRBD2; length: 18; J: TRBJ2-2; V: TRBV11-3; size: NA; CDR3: CASSGNRLAGGGGGELFF; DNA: TGTGCCAGCAGCGGCAATCGACTAGCGGGAGGAGGGGGCGGGGAGCTGTTTTTT
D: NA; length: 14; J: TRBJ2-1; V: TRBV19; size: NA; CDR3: CASSIRRERHEQFF; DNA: TGTGCCAGTAGTATACGTCGGGAGAGGCATGAGCAGTTCTTC
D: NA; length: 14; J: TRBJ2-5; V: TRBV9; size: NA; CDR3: CASSPSPAGETQYF; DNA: TGTGCCAGCAGCCCGTCTCCAGCAGGAGAGACCCAGTACTTC